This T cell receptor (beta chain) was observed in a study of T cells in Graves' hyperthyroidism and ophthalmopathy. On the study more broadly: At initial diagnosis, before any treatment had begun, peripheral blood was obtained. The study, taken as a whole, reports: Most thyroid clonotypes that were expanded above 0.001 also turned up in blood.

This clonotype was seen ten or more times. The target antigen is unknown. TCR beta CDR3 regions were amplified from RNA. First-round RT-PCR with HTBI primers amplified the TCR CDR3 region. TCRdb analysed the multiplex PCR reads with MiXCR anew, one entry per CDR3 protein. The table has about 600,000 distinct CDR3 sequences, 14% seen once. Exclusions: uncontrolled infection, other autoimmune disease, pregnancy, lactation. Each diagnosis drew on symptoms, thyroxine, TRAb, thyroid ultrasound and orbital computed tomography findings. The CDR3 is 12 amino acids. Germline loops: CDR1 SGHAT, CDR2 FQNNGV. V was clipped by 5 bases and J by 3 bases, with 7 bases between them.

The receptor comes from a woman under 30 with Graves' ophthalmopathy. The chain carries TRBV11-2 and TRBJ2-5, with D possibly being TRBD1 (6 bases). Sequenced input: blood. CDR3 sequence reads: CASSRTEETQYF. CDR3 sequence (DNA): TGTGCCAGCAGCCGGACAGAAGAGACCCAGTACTTC.